These 7 T cell receptor beta chains originate from one sample sequenced in a study of CD8 T cells in ankylosing spondylitis. TCRdb processed the 5' RACE reads anew with MiXCR; each CDR3 protein has one entry. The table has nearly 350,000 distinct CDR3 sequences, 14% to 15% seen once; the top ten hold approximately 0.99%. The source material was blood, either unsorted or a sorted T cell fraction (not recorded which). Receptors were obtained from a male donor with ankylosing spondylitis or in good health (not recorded which).

This chain joins TRBV12-3 or TRBV12-4 and TRBJ2-7; a possible D gene is TRBD1 (5 bases). The CDR3 consists of 15 residues. Between the trimmed V and J ends, which lost 5 bases and 3 bases, there was a span of 17 bases. As DNA, the CDR3 is TGTGCCAGCAGTCCGGACATTTATGGAGTCTACGAGCAGTACTTC. Amino acid sequence: CASSPDIYGVYEQYF.

The CDR3 DNA reads TGCGCCAGCAGCCCCGCGCGGACTAGGGGAGAGACCCAGTACTTC. Translating gives CASSPARTRGETQYF. The V and J genes are TRBV5-1 and TRBJ2-5; 7 bases fit TRBD2. The CDR3 totals 15 residues. Germline assignment: CDR1 SGHRS and CDR2 YFSETQ. V shed 4 bases, J shed 4 bases, and the junction held 10 bases outside the gene matches.

The chain is built from TRBV29-1 and TRBJ1-2, with D uncertain. Germline V lookup: CDR1 SQVTM, CDR2 ANQGSEA. The V end was cut by 4 bases, the J end by 6 bases, with 15 bases between. This CDR3 has 13 amino acids. The chain's CDR3 is CSVGTLGWDGYTF. The CDR3 DNA follows: TGCAGCGTTGGCACATTGGGGTGGGATGGCTACACCTTC.

The rearrangement joins TRBV12-3 or TRBV12-4 to TRBJ2-6; D is unclear. V dropped 5 bases and J dropped 0 bases, with 17 bases sitting between them. CDR3 length equals 18 residues. The CDR3 region is CASSPNNQIASGANVLTF. The CDR3 bases are TGTGCCAGCAGTCCAAACAACCAGATAGCCTCTGGGGCCAACGTCCTGACTTTC.

This clonotype was recorded a few times. The chain uses TRBV5-5 and TRBJ2-7, with 7 bases that match TRBD2. CDR3 size: 16 residues. In germline, CDR1 is SGHKS, CDR2 YYEKEE (reference sequence). Trimming removed 4 bases from V and 2 bases from J; junction bases left unmatched: 12. The CDR3 nucleotides read TGTGCCAGCAGCCTGGATCGCGGGAGCTGGGCCTACGAGCAGTACTTC. Amino acid sequence: CASSLDRGSWAYEQYF.

V is TRBV6-5 and J is TRBJ2-2, with 8 nucleotides matching TRBD1. CDR3 length: 14 amino acids. CDR1 is MNHEY, CDR2 SVGAGI, per germline. V lost 7 bases to trimming and J lost 7 bases; unmatched junction nucleotides: 8. The CDR3 sequence: CASILQGANGELFF. The CDR3 DNA reads TGTGCCAGCATACTCCAGGGGGCTAACGGGGAGCTGTTTTTT.

The chain couples TRBV28 to TRBJ2-1; 10 bases map to TRBD2. Per the germline V gene, CDR1 is MDHEN and CDR2 is SYDVKM. The CDR3 sequence is 16 residues long. V lost 5 bases to trimming and J lost 5 bases; unmatched junction nucleotides: 9. CDR3 nucleotide sequence: TGTGCCAGCAGTCCAGGGGGGACTAGCGTCAACAATGAGCAGTTCTTC. It specifies CASSPGGTSVNNEQFF.